A selection of T cell receptor beta chains follows, all from one sample in a study of shared clonotypes between healthy human individuals. This table comes from immunoSEQ multiplex PCR, and its TCRdb copy is limited to in-frame clones, with some not included. The table has over 2 million clones, under 95% seen once. The sample taken for sequencing was naive CD4+ T cells from PBMCs. These receptors came from a man between 18 and 29 years old in good health. Some clones in this sample may be carry-over from other donors' samples. Each CDR3 is given without its conserved first and last residue. D genes are given only for firm matches. Where a row states a size, it is once, few, many or the class of an expanded clone; other rows omit it.

>-|-|TRBV19|TRBJ2-5
ASSIRTGIQETQY
>-|-|TRBV6-5|TRBJ1-5
ASSSRGGNQPQH
>-|-|TRBV14|TRBJ1-3
ASSQGNIRWNTIY
>-|TRBD1|TRBV9|TRBJ2-2
ASSPRPLRQGQSGELF
>-|-|TRBV19|TRBJ2-1
ASSIDPAGSYNEQF
>-|-|TRBV7-3|TRBJ2-7
ASSPISYEQY
>-|TRBD2|TRBV10-2|TRBJ2-2
ASRQLAGKTGELF
>once|-|TRBV28|TRBJ2-7
ASSHSNRGGNEQY
>-|-|TRBV7-8|TRBJ2-3
ASSPLGDTQY
>-|TRBD1|TRBV5-4|TRBJ2-7
ASSLTGGYEQY
>-|TRBD1|TRBV28|TRBJ1-4
ASSSSLAATGGRSEKLF
>-|TRBD1|TRBV10-3|TRBJ1-3
AIGGTGGSGNTIY
>-|-|TRBV28|TRBJ2-2
ASGIPGQNTGELF
>-|TRBD2|TRBV19|TRBJ2-1
ASRSGRAGGHQF
>-|TRBD1|TRBV5-6|TRBJ1-2
ASNAGGGGYT
>-|TRBD1|TRBV7-7|TRBJ1-4
ASSPPGQGGTNEKLF
>-|TRBD1|TRBV7-2|TRBJ2-3
ASSPDRGSTDTQY
>once|TRBD1|TRBV19|TRBJ1-5
ASSPRALTGRNQPQH
>-|-|TRBV18|TRBJ2-6
ASSSGGSGANVLT
>-|-|TRBV21-1|TRBJ2-7
ASSKTWLGEQY
>-|-|TRBV7-3|TRBJ2-1
ASSPPGSTEQF
>-|-|TRBV19|TRBJ1-5
ASSIDLYAGQRNQPQH
>-|TRBD2|TRBV6-1|TRBJ2-5
ASSPRLAGKETQY
>-|-|TRBV4-2|TRBJ1-3
ASGTRSGNTIY
>-|-|TRBV28|TRBJ2-7
ASSGTFARL
>-|TRBD2|TRBV5-4|TRBJ2-3
ASSPAGREGTDTQY
>-|-|TRBV28|TRBJ1-2
ASSLSGAQGYT
>-|-|TRBV27|TRBJ2-5
ASQRAVLETQY
>-|TRBD1|TRBV11-3|TRBJ2-3
ASSLSGTDTDTQY
>once|TRBD1|TRBV7-9|TRBJ1-5
ASSPVGTGGPTGPQH
>-|TRBD2|TRBV27|TRBJ2-7
ASSRVAGSPYEQY
>-|TRBD1|TRBV5-1|TRBJ1-1
ASSLATGTGPPEAF
>-|TRBD1|TRBV19|TRBJ1-1
ASSQSPGQGFPEAF
>-|TRBD1|TRBV6-6|TRBJ1-2
ASTPTGNYGYT
>-|-|TRBV7-2|TRBJ1-3
ASSARSGGNTIY
>-|TRBD2|TRBV5-1|TRBJ2-1
ASREIAGGPSEQF
>-|TRBD2|TRBV5-1|TRBJ2-2
ASSFVAGAPEELF
>-|-|TRBV29-1|TRBJ1-1
SVGGASTEAF